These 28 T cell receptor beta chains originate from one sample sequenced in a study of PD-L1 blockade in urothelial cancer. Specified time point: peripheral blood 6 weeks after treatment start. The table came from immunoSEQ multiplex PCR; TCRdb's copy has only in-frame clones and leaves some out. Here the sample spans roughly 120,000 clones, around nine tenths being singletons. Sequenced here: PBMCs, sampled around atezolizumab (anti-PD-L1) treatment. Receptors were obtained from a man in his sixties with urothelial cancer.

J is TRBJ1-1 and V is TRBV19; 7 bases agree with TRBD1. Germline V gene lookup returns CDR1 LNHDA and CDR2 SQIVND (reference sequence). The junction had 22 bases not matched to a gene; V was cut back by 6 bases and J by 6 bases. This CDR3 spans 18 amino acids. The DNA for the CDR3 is TGTGCCAGTAGACCCCTTATGGGGACAGCAACCCCCGGGGCTGAAGCTTTCTTT. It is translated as CASRPLMGTATPGAEAFF.

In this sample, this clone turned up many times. The CDR3 bases are TGCGCCAGCAGCTTGGGACAGGGTGGTAGCTATGGCTACACCTTC. Protein sequence: CASSLGQGGSYGYTF. V and J are TRBV5-1 and TRBJ1-2, with 7 bases fitting TRBD1. V was pared by 0 bases and J by 4 bases, with 6 bases of the junction left unmatched. The CDR3 consists of 15 residues. Germline V gives CDR1 SGHRS, CDR2 YFSETQ.

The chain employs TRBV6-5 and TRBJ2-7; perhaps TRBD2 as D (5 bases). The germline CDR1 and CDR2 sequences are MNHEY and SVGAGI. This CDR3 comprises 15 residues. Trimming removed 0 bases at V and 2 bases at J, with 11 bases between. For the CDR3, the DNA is TGTGCCAGCAGTTACTCGAGTGGGCGGGCCTACGAGCAGTACTTC. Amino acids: CASSYSSGRAYEQYF.

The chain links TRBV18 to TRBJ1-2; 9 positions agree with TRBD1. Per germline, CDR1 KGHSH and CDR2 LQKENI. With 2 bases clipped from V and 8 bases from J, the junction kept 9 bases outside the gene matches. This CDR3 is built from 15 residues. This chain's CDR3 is CASSPLQGAREGYTF. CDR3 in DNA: TGTGCCAGCTCACCATTACAGGGGGCGCGGGAAGGCTACACCTTC.

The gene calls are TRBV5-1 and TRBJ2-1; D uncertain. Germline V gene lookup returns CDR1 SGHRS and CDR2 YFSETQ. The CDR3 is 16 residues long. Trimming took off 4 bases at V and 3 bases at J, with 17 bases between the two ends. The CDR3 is CASSPSAVGLYNEQFF. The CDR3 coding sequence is TGCGCCAGCAGCCCTTCCGCGGTGGGTCTCTACAATGAGCAGTTCTTC. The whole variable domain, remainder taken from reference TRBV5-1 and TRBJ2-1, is KAGVTQTPRYLIKTRGQQVTLSCSPISGHRSVSWYQQTPGQGLQFLFEYFSETQRNKGNFPGRFSGRQFSNSRSEMNVSTLELGDSALYLCASSPSAVGLYNEQFFGPGTRLTVL.

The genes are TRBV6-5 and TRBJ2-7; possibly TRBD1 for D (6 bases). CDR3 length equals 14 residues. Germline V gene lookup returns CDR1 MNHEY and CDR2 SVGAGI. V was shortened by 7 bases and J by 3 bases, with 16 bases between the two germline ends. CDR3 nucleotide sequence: TGTGCCAGCAAAAAAGACAGGTTAGGCTACGAGCAGTACTTC. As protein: CASKKDRLGYEQYF.

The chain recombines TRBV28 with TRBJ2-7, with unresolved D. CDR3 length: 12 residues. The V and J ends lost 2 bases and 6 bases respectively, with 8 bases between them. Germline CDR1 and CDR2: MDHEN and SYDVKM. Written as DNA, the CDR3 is TGTGCCAGCAGTTTAGAATACGGCGAGCAGTACTTC. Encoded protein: CASSLEYGEQYF.

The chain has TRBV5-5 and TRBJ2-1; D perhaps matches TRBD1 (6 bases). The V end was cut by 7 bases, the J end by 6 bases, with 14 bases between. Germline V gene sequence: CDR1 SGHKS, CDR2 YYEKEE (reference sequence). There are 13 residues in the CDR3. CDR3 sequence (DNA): TGTGCCAGCTCCGGTGTGGGGGCCAATGAGCAGTTCTTC. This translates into CASSGVGANEQFF.

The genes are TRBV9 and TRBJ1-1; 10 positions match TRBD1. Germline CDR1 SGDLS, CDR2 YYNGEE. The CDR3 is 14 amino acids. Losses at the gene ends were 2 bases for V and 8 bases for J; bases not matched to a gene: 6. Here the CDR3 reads CASSVTGTGVEAFF. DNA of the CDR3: TGTGCCAGCAGCGTGACCGGGACAGGGGTCGAAGCTTTCTTT. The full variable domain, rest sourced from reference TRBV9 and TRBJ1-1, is DSGVTQTPKHLITATGQRVTLRCSPRSGDLSVYWYQQSLDQGLQFLIQYYNGEERAKGNILERFSAQQFPDLHSELNLSSLELGDSALYFCASSVTGTGVEAFFGQGTRLTVV.

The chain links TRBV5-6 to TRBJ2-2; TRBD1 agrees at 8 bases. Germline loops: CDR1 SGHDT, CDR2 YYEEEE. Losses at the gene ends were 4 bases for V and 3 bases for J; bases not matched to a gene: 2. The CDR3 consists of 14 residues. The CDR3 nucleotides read TGTGCCAGCAGCGCACAGGGGGACACCGGGGAGCTGTTTTTT. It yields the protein CASSAQGDTGELFF.

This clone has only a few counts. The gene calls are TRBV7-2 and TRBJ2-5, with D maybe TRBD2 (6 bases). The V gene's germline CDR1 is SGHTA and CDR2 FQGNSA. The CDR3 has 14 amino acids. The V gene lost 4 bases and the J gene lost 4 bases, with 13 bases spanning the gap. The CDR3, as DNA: TGTGCCAGCAGCTCTGCGGGGATCGCAGAGACCCAGTACTTC. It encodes CASSSAGIAETQYF.

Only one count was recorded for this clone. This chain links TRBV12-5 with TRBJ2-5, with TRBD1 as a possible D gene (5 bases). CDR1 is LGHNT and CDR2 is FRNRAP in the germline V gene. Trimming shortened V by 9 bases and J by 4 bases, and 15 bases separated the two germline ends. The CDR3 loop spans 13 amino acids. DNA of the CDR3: TGTGCTAGCCAGGCAGGGTGGGCAGAGACCCAGTACTTC. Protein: CASQAGWAETQYF.

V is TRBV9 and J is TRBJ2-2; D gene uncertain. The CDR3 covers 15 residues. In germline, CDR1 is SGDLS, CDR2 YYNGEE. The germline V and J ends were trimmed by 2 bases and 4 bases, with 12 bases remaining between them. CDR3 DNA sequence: TGTGCCAGCAGCGTCCGCGGAGCTGTCACCGGGGAGCTGTTTTTT. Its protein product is CASSVRGAVTGELFF.

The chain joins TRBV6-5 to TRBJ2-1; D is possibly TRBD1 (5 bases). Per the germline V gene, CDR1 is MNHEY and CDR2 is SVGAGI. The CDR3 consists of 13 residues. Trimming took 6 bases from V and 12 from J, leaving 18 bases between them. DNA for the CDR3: TGTGCCAGCAGCCCGGGTCTCGCCCAGGGGCAGTTCTTC. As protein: CASSPGLAQGQFF.

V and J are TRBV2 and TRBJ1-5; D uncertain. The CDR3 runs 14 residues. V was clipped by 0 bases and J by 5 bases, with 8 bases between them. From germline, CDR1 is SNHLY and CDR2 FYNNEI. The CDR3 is CASSEALPDQPQHF. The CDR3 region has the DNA TGTGCCAGCAGTGAAGCGCTACCCGATCAGCCCCAGCATTTT. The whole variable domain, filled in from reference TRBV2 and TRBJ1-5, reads EPEVTQTPSHQVTQMGQEVILRCVPISNHLYFYWYRQILGQKVEFLVSFYNNEISEKSEIFDDQFSVERPDGSNFTLKIRSTKLEDSAMYFCASSEALPDQPQHFGDGTRLSIL.

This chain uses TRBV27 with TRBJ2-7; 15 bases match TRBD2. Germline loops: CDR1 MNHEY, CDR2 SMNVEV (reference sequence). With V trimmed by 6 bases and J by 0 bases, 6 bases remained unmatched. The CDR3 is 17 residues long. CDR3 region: CASSGLAGGRSSYEQYF. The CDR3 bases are TGTGCCAGCAGCGGACTAGCGGGAGGGCGCAGCTCCTACGAGCAGTACTTC.

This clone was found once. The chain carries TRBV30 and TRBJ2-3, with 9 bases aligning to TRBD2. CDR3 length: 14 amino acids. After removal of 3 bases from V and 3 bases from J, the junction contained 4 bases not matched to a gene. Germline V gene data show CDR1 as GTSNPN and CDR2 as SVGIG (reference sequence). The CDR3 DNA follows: TGTGCCTGGAGCTTAAGCGGGAGGACAGATACGCAGTATTTT. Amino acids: CAWSLSGRTDTQYF.

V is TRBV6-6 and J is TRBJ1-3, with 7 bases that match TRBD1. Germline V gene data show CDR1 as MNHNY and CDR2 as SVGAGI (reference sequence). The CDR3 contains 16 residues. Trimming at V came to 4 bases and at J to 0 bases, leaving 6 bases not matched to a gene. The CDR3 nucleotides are TGTGCCAGCAGTTTGGGACAGAGCTACTCTGGAAACACCATATATTTT. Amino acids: CASSLGQSYSGNTIYF.

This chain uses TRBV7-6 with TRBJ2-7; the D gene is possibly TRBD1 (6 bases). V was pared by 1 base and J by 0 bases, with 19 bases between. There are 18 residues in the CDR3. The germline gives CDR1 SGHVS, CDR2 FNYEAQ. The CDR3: CASSLDLPRQVGSYEQYF. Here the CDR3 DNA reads TGTGCCAGCAGCTTAGATCTCCCCCGACAGGTGGGCTCCTACGAGCAGTACTTC.

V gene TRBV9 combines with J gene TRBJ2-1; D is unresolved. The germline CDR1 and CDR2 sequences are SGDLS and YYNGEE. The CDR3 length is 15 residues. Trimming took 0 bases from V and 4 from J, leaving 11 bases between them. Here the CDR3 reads CASSVDLGSYNEQFF. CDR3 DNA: TGTGCCAGCAGCGTAGATCTAGGCTCATACAATGAGCAGTTCTTC.

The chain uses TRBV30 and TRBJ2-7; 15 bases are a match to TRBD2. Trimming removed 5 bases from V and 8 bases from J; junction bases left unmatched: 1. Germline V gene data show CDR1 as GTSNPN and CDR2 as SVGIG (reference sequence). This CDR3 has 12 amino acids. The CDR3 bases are TGTGCCTGGGGACTAGCGGGAGGGCAGCAGTACTTC. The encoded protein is CAWGLAGGQQYF.

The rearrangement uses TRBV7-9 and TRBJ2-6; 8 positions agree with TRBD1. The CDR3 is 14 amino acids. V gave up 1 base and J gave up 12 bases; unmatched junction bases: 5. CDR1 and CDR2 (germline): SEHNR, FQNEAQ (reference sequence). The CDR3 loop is CASSLGGQGSVLTF. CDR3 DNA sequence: TGTGCCAGCAGCTTAGGAGGACAGGGCTCCGTCCTGACTTTC.

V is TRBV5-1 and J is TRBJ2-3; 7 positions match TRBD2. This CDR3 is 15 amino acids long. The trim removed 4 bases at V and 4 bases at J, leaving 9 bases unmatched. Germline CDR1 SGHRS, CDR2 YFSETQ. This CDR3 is CASSPTGGKADTQYF. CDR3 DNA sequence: TGCGCCAGCAGCCCGACGGGGGGAAAGGCAGATACGCAGTATTTT.

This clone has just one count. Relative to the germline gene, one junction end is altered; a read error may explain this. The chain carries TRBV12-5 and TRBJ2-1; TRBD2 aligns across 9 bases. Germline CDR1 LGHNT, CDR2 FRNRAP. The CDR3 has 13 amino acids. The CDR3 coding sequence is TGTGCTAGTGGTTTGGTACAGGCTAGCGGGGATGTCTTC. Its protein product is CASGLVQASGDVF.

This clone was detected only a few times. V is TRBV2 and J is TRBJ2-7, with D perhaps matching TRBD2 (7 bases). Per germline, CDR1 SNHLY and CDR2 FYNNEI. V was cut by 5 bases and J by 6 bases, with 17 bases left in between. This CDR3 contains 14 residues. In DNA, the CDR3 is TGTGCCAGCAGTAGGGACGGCGGGGGCTCCGAGCAGTACTTC. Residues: CASSRDGGGSEQYF.

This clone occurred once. CDR3 DNA: TGTGCCAGCGGTCCGGGACACCCGAAGGTCGCTGAAGCTTTCTTT. Its translation: CASGPGHPKVAEAFF. The chain is built from TRBV25-1 and TRBJ1-1; a weak D match, TRBD1 (6 bases). The CDR3 extends over 15 amino acids. Deletions cut 8 bases from V and 6 bases from J, with 22 bases between. Germline V gene sequence: CDR1 MGHDK, CDR2 SYGVNS.

The CDR3 protein is CASRTDGGAGGYTF. CDR3 coding DNA: TGTGCCAGCAGAACCGATGGGGGGGCGGGGGGCTACACCTTC. The chain employs TRBV6-5 and TRBJ1-2, with a possible D match to TRBD1 (6 bases). V lost 6 bases and J 8 bases, leaving 19 bases between the germline ends. This CDR3 has 14 residues. CDR1 is MNHEY, CDR2 SVGAGI, per germline.

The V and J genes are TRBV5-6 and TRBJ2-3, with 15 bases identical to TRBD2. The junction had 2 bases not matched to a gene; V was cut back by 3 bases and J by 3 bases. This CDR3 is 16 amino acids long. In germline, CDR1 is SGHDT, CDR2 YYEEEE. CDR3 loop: CASSYGLAGGTDTQYF. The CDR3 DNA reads TGTGCCAGCAGCTACGGACTAGCGGGGGGGACAGATACGCAGTATTTT.